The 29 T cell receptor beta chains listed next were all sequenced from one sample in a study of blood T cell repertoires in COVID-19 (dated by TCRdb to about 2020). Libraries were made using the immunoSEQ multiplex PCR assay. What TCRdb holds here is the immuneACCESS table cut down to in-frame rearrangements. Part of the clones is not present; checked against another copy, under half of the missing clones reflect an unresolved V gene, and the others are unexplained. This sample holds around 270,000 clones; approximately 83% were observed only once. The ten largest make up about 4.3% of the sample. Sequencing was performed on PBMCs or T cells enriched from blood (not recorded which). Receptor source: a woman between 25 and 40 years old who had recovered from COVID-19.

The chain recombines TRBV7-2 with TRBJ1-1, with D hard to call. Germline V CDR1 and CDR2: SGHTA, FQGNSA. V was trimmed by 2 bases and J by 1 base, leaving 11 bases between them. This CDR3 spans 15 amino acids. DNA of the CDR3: TGTGCCAGCAGCTTAAGTTGGCGGAGGAACACTGAAGCTTTCTTT. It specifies CASSLSWRRNTEAFF.

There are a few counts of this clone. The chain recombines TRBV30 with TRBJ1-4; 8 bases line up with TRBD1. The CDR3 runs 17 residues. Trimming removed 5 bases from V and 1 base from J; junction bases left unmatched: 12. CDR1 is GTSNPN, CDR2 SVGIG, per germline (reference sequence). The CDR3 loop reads CAWQGAKRFGTNEKLFF. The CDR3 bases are TGTGCCTGGCAGGGGGCGAAAAGATTTGGAACTAATGAAAAACTGTTTTTT.

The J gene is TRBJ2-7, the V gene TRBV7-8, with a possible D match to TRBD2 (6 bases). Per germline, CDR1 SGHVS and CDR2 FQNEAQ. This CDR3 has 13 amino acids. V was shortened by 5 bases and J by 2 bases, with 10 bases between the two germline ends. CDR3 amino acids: CASSAGTPYEQYF. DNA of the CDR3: TGTGCCAGCAGCGCCGGGACTCCCTACGAGCAGTACTTC.

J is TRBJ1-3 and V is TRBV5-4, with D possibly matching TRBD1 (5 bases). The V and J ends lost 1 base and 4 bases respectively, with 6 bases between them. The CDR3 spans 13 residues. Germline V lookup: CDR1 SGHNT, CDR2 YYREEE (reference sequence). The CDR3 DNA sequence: TGTGCCAGCAGCTTGCAGGGAGGAAACACCATATATTTT. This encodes CASSLQGGNTIYF.

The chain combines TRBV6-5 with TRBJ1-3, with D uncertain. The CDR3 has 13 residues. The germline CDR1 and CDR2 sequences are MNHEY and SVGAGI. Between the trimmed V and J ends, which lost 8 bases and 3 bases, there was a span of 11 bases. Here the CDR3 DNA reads TGTGCCAGCCAGCAGGTTGGTGGAAACACCATATATTTT. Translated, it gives CASQQVGGNTIYF.

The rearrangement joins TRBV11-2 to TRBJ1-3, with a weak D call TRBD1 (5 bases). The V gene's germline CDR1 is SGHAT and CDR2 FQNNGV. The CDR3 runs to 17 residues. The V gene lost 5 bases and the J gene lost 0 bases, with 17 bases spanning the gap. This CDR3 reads CASSPQAGHTSGNTIYF. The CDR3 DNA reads TGTGCCAGCAGCCCCCAAGCAGGACACACCTCTGGAAACACCATATATTTT.

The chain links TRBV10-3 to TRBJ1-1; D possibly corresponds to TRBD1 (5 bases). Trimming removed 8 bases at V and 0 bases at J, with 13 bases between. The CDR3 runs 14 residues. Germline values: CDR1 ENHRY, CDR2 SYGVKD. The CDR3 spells CAIGRGGLNTEAFF. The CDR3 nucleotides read TGTGCCATCGGGAGGGGCGGGCTGAACACTGAAGCTTTCTTT.

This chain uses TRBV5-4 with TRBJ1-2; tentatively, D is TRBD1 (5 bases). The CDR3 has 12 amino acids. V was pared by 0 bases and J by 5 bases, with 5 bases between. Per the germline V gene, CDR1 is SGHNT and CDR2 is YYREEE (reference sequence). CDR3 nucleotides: TGTGCCAGCAGCTTGGAGGGGTATGGCTACACCTTC. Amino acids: CASSLEGYGYTF. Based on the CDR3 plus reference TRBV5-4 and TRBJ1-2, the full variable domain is ETGVTQSPTHLIKTRGQQVTLRCSSQSGHNTVSWYQQALGQGPQFIFQYYREEENGRGNFPPRFSGLQFPNYSSELNVNALELDDSALYLCASSLEGYGYTFGSGTRLTVV.

The CDR3 DNA sequence: TGTGCCAGCAGTCCAGGACAGGGGGCTACACCCCTCCACTTT. Translating it yields CASSPGQGATPLHF. The rearrangement joins TRBV2 to TRBJ1-6; 11 nucleotides align to TRBD1. The CDR3 has 14 amino acids. The J segment lost 11 bases and the V segment lost 5 bases, leaving 5 bases of the junction unmatched. The germline gives CDR1 SNHLY, CDR2 FYNNEI. The whole variable domain, filled in from reference TRBV2 and TRBJ1-6, reads EPEVTQTPSHQVTQMGQEVILRCVPISNHLYFYWYRQILGQKVEFLVSFYNNEISEKSEIFDDQFSVERPDGSNFTLKIRSTKLEDSAMYFCASSPGQGATPLHFGNGTRLTVT.

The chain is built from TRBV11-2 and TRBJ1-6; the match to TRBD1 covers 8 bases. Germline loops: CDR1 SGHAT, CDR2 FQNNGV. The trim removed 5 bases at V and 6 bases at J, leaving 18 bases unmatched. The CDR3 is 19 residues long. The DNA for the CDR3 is TGTGCCAGCAGCCCCGGACAGGGCACTTCGACCGGGGGTAATTCACCCCTCCACTTT. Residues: CASSPGQGTSTGGNSPLHF.

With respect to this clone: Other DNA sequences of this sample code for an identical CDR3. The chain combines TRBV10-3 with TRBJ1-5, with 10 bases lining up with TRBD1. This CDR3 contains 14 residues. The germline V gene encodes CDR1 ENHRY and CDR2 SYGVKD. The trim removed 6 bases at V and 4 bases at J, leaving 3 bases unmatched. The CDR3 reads CAISGQGGNQPQHF. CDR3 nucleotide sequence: TGTGCCATCAGCGGACAGGGGGGAAATCAGCCCCAGCATTTT.

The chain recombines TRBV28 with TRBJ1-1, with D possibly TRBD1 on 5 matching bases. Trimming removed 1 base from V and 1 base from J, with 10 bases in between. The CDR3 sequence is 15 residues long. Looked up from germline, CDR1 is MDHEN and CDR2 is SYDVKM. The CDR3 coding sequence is TGTGCCAGCAGTTTATCAGGGAGGGGGAACACTGAAGCTTTCTTT. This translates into CASSLSGRGNTEAFF.

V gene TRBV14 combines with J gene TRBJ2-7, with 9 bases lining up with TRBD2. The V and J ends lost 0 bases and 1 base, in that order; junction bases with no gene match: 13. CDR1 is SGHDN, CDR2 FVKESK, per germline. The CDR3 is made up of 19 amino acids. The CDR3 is CASSQDPVFAGGWSYEQYF. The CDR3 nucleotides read TGTGCCAGCAGCCAAGACCCTGTTTTTGCGGGAGGGTGGTCCTACGAGCAGTACTTC. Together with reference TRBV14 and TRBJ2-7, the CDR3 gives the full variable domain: EAGVTQFPSHSVIEKGQTVTLRCDPISGHDNLYWYRRVMGKEIKFLLHFVKESKQDESGMPNNRFLAERTGGTYSTLKVQPAELEDSGVYFCASSQDPVFAGGWSYEQYFGPGTRLTVT.

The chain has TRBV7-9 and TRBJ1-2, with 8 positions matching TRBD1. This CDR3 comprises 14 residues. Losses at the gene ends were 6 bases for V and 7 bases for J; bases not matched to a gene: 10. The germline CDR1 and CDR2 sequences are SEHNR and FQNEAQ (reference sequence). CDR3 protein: CASSLKDREGGYTF. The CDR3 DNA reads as TGTGCCAGCAGTTTAAAGGACAGGGAGGGTGGCTACACCTTC.

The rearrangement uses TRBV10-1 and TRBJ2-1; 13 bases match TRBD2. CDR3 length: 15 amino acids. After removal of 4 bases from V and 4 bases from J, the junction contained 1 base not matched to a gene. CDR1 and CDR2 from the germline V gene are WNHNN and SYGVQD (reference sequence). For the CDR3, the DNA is TGCGCCAGCAGTGGGACTAGCGGGGGATACAATGAGCAGTTCTTC. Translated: CASSGTSGGYNEQFF.

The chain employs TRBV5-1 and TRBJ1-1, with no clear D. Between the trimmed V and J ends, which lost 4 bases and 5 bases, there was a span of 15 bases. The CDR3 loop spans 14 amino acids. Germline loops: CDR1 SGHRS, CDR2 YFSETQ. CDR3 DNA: TGCGCCAGCAGCCTGGGGATGGGAGGGACTGAAGCTTTCTTT. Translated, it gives CASSLGMGGTEAFF.

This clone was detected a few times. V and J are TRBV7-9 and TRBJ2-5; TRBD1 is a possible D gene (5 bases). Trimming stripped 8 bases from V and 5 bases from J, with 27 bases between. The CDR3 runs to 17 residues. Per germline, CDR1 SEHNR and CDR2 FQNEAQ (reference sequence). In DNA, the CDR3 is TGTGCCAGCGGCTCCCGACAGTATAATCCCAAAGGCGAGACCCAGTACTTC. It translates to CASGSRQYNPKGETQYF.

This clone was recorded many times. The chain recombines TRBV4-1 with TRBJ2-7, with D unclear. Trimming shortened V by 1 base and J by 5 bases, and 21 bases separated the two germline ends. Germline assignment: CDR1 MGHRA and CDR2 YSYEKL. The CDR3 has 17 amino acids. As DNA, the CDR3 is TGCGCCAGCAGCCAAGTAAATTTTCTGGGCCCGCGAGACGAGCAGTACTTC. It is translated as CASSQVNFLGPRDEQYF.

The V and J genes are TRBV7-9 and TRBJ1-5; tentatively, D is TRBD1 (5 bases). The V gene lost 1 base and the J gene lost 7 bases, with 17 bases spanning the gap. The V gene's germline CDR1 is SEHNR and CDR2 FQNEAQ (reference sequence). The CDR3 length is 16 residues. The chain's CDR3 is CASSLGGQGKGQPQHF. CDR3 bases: TGTGCCAGCAGCTTAGGTGGGCAGGGAAAGGGACAGCCCCAGCATTTT. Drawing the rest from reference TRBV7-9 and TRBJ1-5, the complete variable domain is DTGVSQNPRHKITKRGQNVTFRCDPISEHNRLYWYRQTLGQGPEFLTYFQNEAQLEKSRLLSDRFSAERPKGSFSTLEIQRTEQGDSAMYLCASSLGGQGKGQPQHFGDGTRLSIL.

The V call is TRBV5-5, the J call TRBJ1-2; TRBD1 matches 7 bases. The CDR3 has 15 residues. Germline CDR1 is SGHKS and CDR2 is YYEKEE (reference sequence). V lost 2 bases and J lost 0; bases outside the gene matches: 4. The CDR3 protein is CASSFGDSPNYGYTF. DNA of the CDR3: TGTGCCAGCAGCTTCGGGGACAGCCCTAACTATGGCTACACCTTC.

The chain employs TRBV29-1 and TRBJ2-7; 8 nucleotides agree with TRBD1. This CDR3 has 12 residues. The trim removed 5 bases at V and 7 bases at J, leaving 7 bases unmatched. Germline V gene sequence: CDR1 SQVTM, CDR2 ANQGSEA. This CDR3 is CSVRQGTREQYF. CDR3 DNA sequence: TGCAGCGTTCGACAGGGGACGCGGGAGCAGTACTTC.

CDR3 sequence (DNA): TGTGCCAGCGCTGTGTCAGGGTTCGCACCCCTCCACTTT. As protein: CASAVSGFAPLHF. This chain uses TRBV28 with TRBJ1-6; the D gene is possibly TRBD1 (5 bases). This CDR3 spans 13 amino acids. CDR1 is MDHEN and CDR2 is SYDVKM in the germline V gene. V dropped 8 bases and J dropped 11 bases, with 16 bases sitting between them. Variable domain in full (rest from reference TRBV28 and TRBJ1-6): DVKVTQSSRYLVKRTGEKVFLECVQDMDHENMFWYRQDPGLGLRLIYFSYDVKMKEKGDIPEGYSVSREKKERFSLILESASTNQTSMYLCASAVSGFAPLHFGNGTRLTVT.

CDR3 sequence: CASSYGPGGFDSPLHF. For the CDR3, the DNA is TGTGCCAGCAGTTACGGGCCAGGGGGTTTCGATTCACCCCTCCACTTT. The chain links TRBV6-5 to TRBJ1-6, with 7 bases matching TRBD1. The CDR3 extends over 16 amino acids. CDR1 is MNHEY, CDR2 SVGAGI, per germline. Trimming removed 2 bases from V and 8 bases from J; junction bases left unmatched: 9.

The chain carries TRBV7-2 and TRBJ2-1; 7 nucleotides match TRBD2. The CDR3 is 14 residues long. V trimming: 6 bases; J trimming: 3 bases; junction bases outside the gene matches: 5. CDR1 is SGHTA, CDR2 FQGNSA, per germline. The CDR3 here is CASRPRGNYNEQFF. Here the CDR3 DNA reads TGTGCCAGCAGGCCGCGGGGGAACTACAATGAGCAGTTCTTC.

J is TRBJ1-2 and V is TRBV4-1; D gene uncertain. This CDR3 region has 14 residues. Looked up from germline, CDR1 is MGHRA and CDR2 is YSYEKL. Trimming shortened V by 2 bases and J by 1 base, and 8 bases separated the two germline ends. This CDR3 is CASSQNDNNYGYTF. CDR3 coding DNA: TGCGCCAGCAGCCAAAATGACAATAACTATGGCTACACCTTC.

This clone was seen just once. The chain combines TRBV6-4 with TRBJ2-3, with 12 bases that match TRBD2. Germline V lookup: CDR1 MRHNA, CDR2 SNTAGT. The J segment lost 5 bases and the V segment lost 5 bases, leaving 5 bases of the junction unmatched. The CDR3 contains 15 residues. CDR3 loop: CASSRLAGAGDTQYF. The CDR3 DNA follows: TGTGCCAGCAGTAGACTAGCGGGAGCGGGAGATACGCAGTATTTT.

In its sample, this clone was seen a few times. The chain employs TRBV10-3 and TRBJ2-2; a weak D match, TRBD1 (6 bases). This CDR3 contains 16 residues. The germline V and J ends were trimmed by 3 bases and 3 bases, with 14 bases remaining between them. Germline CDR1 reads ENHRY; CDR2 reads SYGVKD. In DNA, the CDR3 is TGTGCCATCAGTGAAATGGGGACACTATACACCGGGGAGCTGTTTTTT. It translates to CAISEMGTLYTGELFF.

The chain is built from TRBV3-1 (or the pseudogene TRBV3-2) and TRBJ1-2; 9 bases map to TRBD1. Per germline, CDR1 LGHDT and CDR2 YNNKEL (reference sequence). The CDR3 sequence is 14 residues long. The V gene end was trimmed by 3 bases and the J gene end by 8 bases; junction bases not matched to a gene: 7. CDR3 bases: TGTGCCAGCAGCCAGAGGGACAGGGTCGAGGGCTACACCTTC. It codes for CASSQRDRVEGYTF.

For the CDR3, the DNA is TGTGCCAGCAGCTTAAGAGGGGGTAGCTACACTGAAGCTTTCTTT. This gives the protein CASSLRGGSYTEAFF. The chain uses TRBV7-3 and TRBJ1-1; possible D gene TRBD1, 6 bases. Deletions cut 1 base from V and 3 bases from J, with 12 bases between. The length of the CDR3 is 15 residues. The germline V gene encodes CDR1 SGHTA and CDR2 FQGTGA.